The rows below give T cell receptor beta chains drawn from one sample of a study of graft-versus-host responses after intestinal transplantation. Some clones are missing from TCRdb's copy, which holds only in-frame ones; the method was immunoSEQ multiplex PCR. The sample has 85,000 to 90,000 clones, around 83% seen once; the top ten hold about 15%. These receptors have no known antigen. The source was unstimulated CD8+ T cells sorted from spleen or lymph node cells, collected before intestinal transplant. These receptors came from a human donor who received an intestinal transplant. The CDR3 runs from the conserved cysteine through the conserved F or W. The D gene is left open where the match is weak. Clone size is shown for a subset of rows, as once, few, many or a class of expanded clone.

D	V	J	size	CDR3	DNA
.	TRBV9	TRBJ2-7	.	CASSVDPRDEQYF	TGTGCCAGCAGCGTAGACCCCCGGGACGAGCAGTACTTC
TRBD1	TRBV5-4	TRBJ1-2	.	CASSDHRGPYGYTF	TGTGCCAGCAGCGATCACAGGGGCCCCTATGGCTACACCTTC
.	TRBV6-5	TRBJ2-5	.	CASQQVPGEETQYF	TGTGCCAGCCAACAGGTGCCCGGGGAGGAGACCCAGTACTTC
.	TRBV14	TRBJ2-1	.	CASSQGPWWGPPPHEQFF	TGTGCCAGCAGCCAAGGCCCCTGGTGGGGCCCTCCACCCCATGAGCAGTTCTTC
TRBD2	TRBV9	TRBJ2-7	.	CASSVGVSGSPYEQYF	TGTGCCAGCAGCGTAGGGGTTAGCGGGAGTCCCTACGAGCAGTACTTC
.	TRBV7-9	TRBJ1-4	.	CASSLQGWPTNEKLFF	TGTGCCAGCAGCCTACAGGGATGGCCGACTAATGAAAAACTGTTTTTT
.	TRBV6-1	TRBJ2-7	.	CASSGVHEQYF	TGTGCCAGCAGTGGAGTCCACGAGCAGTACTTC
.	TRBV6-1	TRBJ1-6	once	CASSEDGVWSSYNSPLHF	TGTGCCAGCAGTGAAGATGGGGTTTGGAGCTCCTATAATTCACCCCTCCACTTT
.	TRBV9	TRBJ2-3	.	CASSVVAMADTQYF	TGTGCCAGCAGCGTAGTCGCTATGGCAGATACGCAGTATTTT
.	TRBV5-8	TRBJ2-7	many	CASSPPFGPTYEQYF	TGTGCCAGCAGCCCCCCGTTTGGGCCAACCTACGAGCAGTACTTC
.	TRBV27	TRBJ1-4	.	CASSLAGTEKLFF	TGTGCCAGCAGTTTGGCAGGGACTGAAAAACTGTTTTTT
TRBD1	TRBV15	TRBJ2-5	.	CATSSRDSQETQYF	TGTGCCACCAGCAGCCGGGACAGCCAAGAGACCCAGTACTTC
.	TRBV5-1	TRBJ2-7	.	CASSLASRVYEQYF	TGCGCCAGCAGCTTGGCCTCGAGGGTCTACGAGCAGTACTTC
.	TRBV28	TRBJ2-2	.	CASRGTGELFF	TGTGCCAGCCGGGGGACCGGGGAGCTGTTTTTT
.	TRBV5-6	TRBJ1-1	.	CASSFIGNTEAFF	TGTGCCAGCAGCTTTATTGGGAACACTGAAGCTTTCTTT
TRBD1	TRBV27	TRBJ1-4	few	CASKAPPDRNEKLFF	TGTGCCAGCAAAGCCCCACCGGACAGGAATGAAAAACTGTTTTTT
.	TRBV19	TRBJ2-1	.	CASSIVGPGGYEQFF	TGTGCCAGTAGTATAGTGGGCCCAGGAGGGTATGAGCAGTTCTTC
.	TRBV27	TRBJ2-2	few	CASSLDDWTGELFF	TGTGCCAGCAGTTTAGACGACTGGACCGGGGAGCTGTTTTTT
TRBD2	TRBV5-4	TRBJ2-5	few	CASSLAVGGETQYF	TGTGCCAGCAGCTTGGCAGTCGGGGGGGAGACCCAGTACTTC